This passage covers 32 T cell receptor beta chains from one sample sequenced in a study of T-cell reconstitution after alpha-beta-depleted transplantation in children (dated by TCRdb to 2016 to 2018). The treatment or condition label on this specimen signifies: allogeneic hematopoietic cell transplantation with graft depleted of TCRalphabeta T cells and CD19 B cells. Library creation used PCR. This sample was sequenced with an Illumina HiSeq 2500. TCR libraries were prepared with molecular barcoding, using unique molecular identifiers to normalize TCRbeta repertoire quantification. In-frame beta chains were kept once TCRdb had trimmed the public reads at Q25 with fastp and called clones with MiXCR. Each entry merges the rows of one CDR3 protein and shows their most common DNA and genes. The sample table records under 300,000 distinct CDR3 sequences; around a tenth of these occur just once. 20% to 25% of the sample belongs to the ten largest clones.

Sample: peripheral blood, taken 180 days after TCRalphabeta/CD19-depleted stem cell transplant. These receptors all come from a male patient aged 2 to 9 who had a stem cell transplant for chronic granulomatous disease, so the T cells may come from the graft donor.

This clonotype was observed at least ten times. CDR3 residues: CSGVQNDNEQFF. The CDR3 DNA reads as TGCAGCGGGGTCCAAAACGACAATGAGCAGTTCTTC. The gene calls are TRBV29-1 and TRBJ2-1; D gene ambiguous. CDR1 is SQVTM and CDR2 is ANQGSEA in the germline V gene. The V gene lost 7 bases and the J gene lost 5 bases, with 12 bases spanning the gap. The CDR3 is made up of 12 amino acids.

This clonotype was recorded many times. This sequence joins TRBV9 and TRBJ2-5; the D gene could be TRBD1 or TRBD2 (6 bases each). The CDR3 totals 14 residues. With 4 bases removed from V and 5 bases from J, the gap between germline ends came to 15 bases. Germline-derived CDR1 and CDR2 are SGDLS and YYNGEE. The CDR3 loop reads CASSQGGGQETQYF. The CDR3 DNA follows: TGTGCCAGCAGCCAAGGAGGGGGTCAGGAGACCCAGTACTTC.

This clonotype showed up many times. The rearrangement links TRBV5-1 to TRBJ2-4; 9 positions agree with TRBD1. The CDR3 contains 16 residues. With V trimmed by 3 bases and J by 1 base, 5 bases remained unmatched. Germline CDR1 SGHRS, CDR2 YFSETQ. The CDR3 bases are TGCGCCAGCAGCTCGGACAGGGGACGGGCCAAAAACATTCAGTACTTC. It translates to CASSSDRGRAKNIQYF.

This clonotype has at least ten counts. The CDR3 DNA reads as TGTGCCAGCTTTCTACCCGACAGGTCCGGTCATGGCTACACCTTC. Amino acid sequence: CASFLPDRSGHGYTF. J is TRBJ1-2 and V is TRBV7-9; maybe TRBD1 (6 bases). V was trimmed by 8 bases and J by 6 bases, leaving 22 bases between them. Germline V lookup: CDR1 SEHNR, CDR2 FQNEAQ (reference sequence). The CDR3 is 15 amino acids.

The table lists this clonotype with many counts. The genes are TRBV12-3 or TRBV12-4 and TRBJ2-7; D possibly corresponds to TRBD1 (6 bases). The CDR3 totals 15 residues. Trimming removed 7 bases at V and 0 bases at J, with 16 bases between. The CDR3 DNA is TGTGCCAGCATAATCAACAGGGCCAACTCCTACGAGCAGTACTTC. Its protein is CASIINRANSYEQYF.

This clonotype was picked up many times. The chain links TRBV12-3 or TRBV12-4 to TRBJ2-3; D gene ambiguous. The germline V and J ends were trimmed by 1 base and 4 bases, with 9 bases remaining between them. The CDR3 consists of 14 residues. The CDR3 sequence is CASSLDIWADTQYF. DNA of the CDR3: TGTGCCAGCAGTTTAGATATATGGGCAGATACGCAGTATTTT.

This clonotype was seen repeatedly, ten times or more. The chain joins TRBV27 to TRBJ1-6; 7 nucleotides match TRBD1. The ends lost 5 bases at V and 7 bases at J; junction bases unmatched: 2. Germline V gives CDR1 MNHEY, CDR2 SMNVEV (reference sequence). This CDR3 has 13 residues. The CDR3 protein is CASSTGENSPLHF. The CDR3, as DNA: TGTGCCAGCAGTACAGGGGAAAATTCACCCCTCCACTTT.

Concerning this clonotype itself: This sequence may be a read error, since a much larger clone differs from it by one base. The CDR3 DNA reads TGTGCCAGCAGCCTTAAGGGACTAGCGGGAGTACGGGCCGGGGAGCTGTTTTTT. The encoded protein is CASSLKGLAGVRAGELFF. The chain employs TRBV9 and TRBJ2-2, with 14 bases fitting TRBD2. Looked up from germline, CDR1 is SGDLS and CDR2 is YYNGEE. With 4 bases clipped from V and 6 bases from J, the junction kept 11 bases outside the gene matches. The CDR3 totals 18 residues.

This clonotype was counted at least ten times. The chain employs TRBV5-1 and TRBJ2-7; a possible D gene is TRBD1 (6 bases). CDR1 and CDR2 from the germline V gene are SGHRS and YFSETQ. The CDR3 totals 15 residues. V was cut by 4 bases and J by 3 bases, with 17 bases left in between. The CDR3 DNA reads as TGCGCCAGCAGCCCCCGGCAGGGGTTATTCTACGAGCAGTACTTC. Residues: CASSPRQGLFYEQYF. Complete variable domain (other parts from reference TRBV5-1 and TRBJ2-7): KAGVTQTPRYLIKTRGQQVTLSCSPISGHRSVSWYQQTPGQGLQFLFEYFSETQRNKGNFPGRFSGRQFSNSRSEMNVSTLELGDSALYLCASSPRQGLFYEQYFGPGTRLTVT.

This clonotype was seen many times. This rearrangement joins TRBV10-3 to TRBJ2-7; 9 nucleotides align to TRBD2. This CDR3 comprises 15 residues. Germline V gene lookup returns CDR1 ENHRY and CDR2 SYGVKD. V lost 5 bases, J lost 8 bases, and 13 bases stayed unmatched. The CDR3 sequence: CAISSVSGSDSQQYF. CDR3 nucleotides: TGTGCCATCAGTTCCGTTAGCGGGAGTGATTCCCAGCAGTACTTC.

This clonotype was picked up a small number of times. The V gene is TRBV7-2, the J gene TRBJ2-2, with TRBD2 identical over 10 bases. V was pared by 3 bases and J by 6 bases, with 7 bases of the junction left unmatched. Germline-derived CDR1 and CDR2 are SGHTA and FQGNSA. The CDR3 spans 16 residues. CDR3 sequence (DNA): TGTGCCAGCAGCTTTATCTCCGGGACTAGCGCCGGGGAGCTGTTTTTT. Its protein product is CASSFISGTSAGELFF.

This clonotype was recorded many times. This chain connects TRBV20-1 to TRBJ2-1; 7 bases fit TRBD1. Germline CDR1 reads DFQATT; CDR2 reads SNEGSKA (reference sequence). J gave up 8 bases and V 3 bases, and 10 bases lay outside the gene matches. This CDR3 is 14 amino acids long. CDR3 coding DNA: TGCAGTGCTAGCACAGGGGTTAACTTACATGAGCAGTTCTTC. It translates to CSASTGVNLHEQFF.

The chain is built from TRBV7-9 and TRBJ2-6, with a weak D call TRBD2 (5 bases). V lost 7 bases to trimming and J lost 0 bases, with 13 bases between them. The CDR3 spans 16 residues. CDR1 and CDR2 from the germline V gene are SEHNR and FQNEAQ (reference sequence). The CDR3 DNA reads as TGTGCCAGCACCACGGGGTTGCTCTCTGGGGCCAACGTCCTGACTTTC. Residues: CASTTGLLSGANVLTF.

This clonotype was counted at least ten times. This chain connects TRBV12-3 or TRBV12-4 to TRBJ2-7, with 15 bases identical to TRBD2. V trimming: 6 bases; J trimming: 6 bases; junction bases outside the gene matches: 9. The CDR3 is 16 amino acids. CDR3 coding DNA: TGTGCCAGCAGGTGGACTAGCGGGGGGGCCGCCTCCGAGCAGTACTTC. It is translated as CASRWTSGGAASEQYF.

In its sample, this clonotype was seen once. J is TRBJ1-5 and V is TRBV7-6; weak D call: TRBD1 (5 bases). The V gene's germline CDR1 is SGHVS and CDR2 FNYEAQ. This CDR3 region has 13 residues. V lost 5 bases and J lost 7, with 12 bases in between. CDR3 DNA sequence: TGTGCCAGCAGCCCTGGGGGATTACAGCCCCAGCATTTT. As protein: CASSPGGLQPQHF.

This clonotype was recorded at least ten times. The chain employs TRBV7-7 and TRBJ2-3, with D perhaps TRBD1 (8 bases). Germline V gene data show CDR1 as SSHAT and CDR2 as FNYEAQ (reference sequence). This CDR3 has 14 amino acids. CDR3 in amino acids: CAQGGGQVTDTQYF. The CDR3 DNA reads as TGTGCTCAGGGAGGGGGACAGGTCACAGATACGCAGTATTTT.

This clonotype was seen ten or more times. The chain employs TRBV29-1 and TRBJ2-5; D could derive from TRBD1 or TRBD2 (5 bases each). The CDR3 loop spans 15 amino acids. Germline V gives CDR1 SQVTM, CDR2 ANQGSEA. The V gene lost 0 bases and the J gene lost 1 base, with 12 bases spanning the gap. The CDR3 sequence is CSVEESGQLQETQYF. DNA for the CDR3: TGCAGCGTTGAAGAATCGGGGCAGCTCCAAGAGACCCAGTACTTC.

This clonotype occurred many times. The chain recombines TRBV5-1 with TRBJ1-1; D is uncertain. Germline lookup yields CDR1 SGHRS and CDR2 YFSETQ. Trimming pared 0 bases from V and 6 bases from J, leaving 15 bases between. The CDR3 has 15 amino acids. The CDR3 loop is CASSLGSKGSPEAFF. CDR3 DNA: TGCGCCAGCAGCTTGGGTAGCAAGGGTTCTCCTGAAGCTTTCTTT.

At least ten counts were recorded for this clonotype. The chain combines TRBV7-2 with TRBJ2-2, with unresolved D. Per germline, CDR1 SGHTA and CDR2 FQGNSA. CDR3 length: 16 amino acids. V was trimmed by 2 bases and J by 8 bases, leaving 18 bases between them. CDR3 sequence: CASSLISSVGFGELFF. The CDR3 DNA reads as TGTGCCAGCAGCTTAATCTCGTCGGTCGGTTTTGGGGAGCTGTTTTTT.

This clonotype appeared many times. This chain joins TRBV11-3 and TRBJ2-1; 9 bases align to TRBD2. V shed 5 bases and J 4 bases; nucleotides not matched to a gene: 12. Germline CDR1 is SGHNT and CDR2 is YENEEA. The CDR3 sequence is 17 residues long. CDR3 in DNA: TGTGCCAGCAGCCAAGGTCCCTCTAGCGGGAATTACAATGAGCAGTTCTTC. It codes for CASSQGPSSGNYNEQFF.

This clonotype was counted at least ten times. The V call is TRBV7-2, the J call TRBJ2-7; 13 positions match TRBD2. The CDR3 is 17 amino acids. The germline gives CDR1 SGHTA, CDR2 FQGNSA. The J segment lost 3 bases and the V segment lost 3 bases, leaving 8 bases of the junction unmatched. The CDR3 region is CASSFLGLAGDDYEQYF. CDR3 DNA sequence: TGTGCCAGCAGCTTTCTAGGACTAGCGGGGGACGACTACGAGCAGTACTTC.

With respect to this clonotype: This may be a read error, as it is one base from a much larger clone. J is TRBJ1-2 and V is TRBV7-2; 7 bases match TRBD1. CDR3 size: 15 residues. Germline CDR1 and CDR2: SGHTA and FQGNSA. The CDR3 loop is CASSLTGQTNYGDTF. CDR3 in DNA: TGTGCCAGCAGCTTGACAGGGCAAACTAACTATGGCGACACCTTC. The full variable domain, its missing parts supplied by reference TRBV7-2 and TRBJ1-2, is GAGVSQSPSNKVTEKGKDVELRCDPISGHTALYWYRQSLGQGLEFLIYFQGNSAPDKSGLPSDRFSAERTGGSVSTLTIQRTQQEDSAVYLCASSLTGQTNYGDTFGSGTRLTVV.

This clonotype was seen at least ten times. This chain links TRBV12-3 or TRBV12-4 with TRBJ2-7; 7 nucleotides align to TRBD2. J was trimmed by 3 bases and V by 2 bases; bases with no gene match: 4. CDR3 size: 14 residues. In DNA, the CDR3 is TGTGCCAGCAGTTTACGCGGGAGAATCTACGAGCAGTACTTC. Protein product: CASSLRGRIYEQYF.

There are many counts of this clonotype. The rearrangement joins TRBV19 to TRBJ2-7, with D uncertain. The CDR3 contains 11 residues. Germline V lookup: CDR1 LNHDA, CDR2 SQIVND (reference sequence). Trimming pared 3 bases from V and 6 bases from J, leaving 6 bases between. The CDR3 coding sequence is TGTGCCAGTAGTATCCGATCCGAGCAGTACTTC. Its translation is CASSIRSEQYF.

At least ten counts were recorded for this clonotype. This chain connects TRBV27 to TRBJ2-3; 11 bases are a match to TRBD1. From germline, CDR1 is MNHEY and CDR2 SMNVEV (reference sequence). The CDR3 spans 15 residues. J was trimmed by 3 bases and V by 9 bases; bases with no gene match: 8. CDR3 DNA: TGTGCCAGTAAGACGGACAGGGGGCGGACAGATACGCAGTATTTT. It is translated as CASKTDRGRTDTQYF.

This clonotype came up many times. Here the CDR3 reads CASSFVRGWTSGAYEQYF. The CDR3 DNA reads TGCGCCAGCAGCTTCGTCAGGGGATGGACTAGCGGAGCCTACGAGCAGTACTTC. The chain links TRBV5-1 to TRBJ2-7; the match to TRBD2 covers 10 bases. V shed 2 bases, J shed 2 bases, and the junction held 13 bases outside the gene matches. CDR1 is SGHRS and CDR2 is YFSETQ in the germline V gene. This CDR3 is built from 18 residues. Full variable domain (missing parts from reference TRBV5-1 and TRBJ2-7): KAGVTQTPRYLIKTRGQQVTLSCSPISGHRSVSWYQQTPGQGLQFLFEYFSETQRNKGNFPGRFSGRQFSNSRSEMNVSTLELGDSALYLCASSFVRGWTSGAYEQYFGPGTRLTVT.

Of note for this clonotype: A much larger clone is a single base away; this may be a read error. The chain recombines TRBV7-9 with TRBJ2-5; 11 nucleotides agree with TRBD2. From germline, CDR1 is SEHNR and CDR2 FQNEAQ (reference sequence). There are 15 residues in the CDR3. The CDR3 nucleotides read TGTGCCAGCAGCCAAACTAGCGGGAGTAGGGAGACCCAGTCCTTC. Amino acids: CASSQTSGSRETQSF.

This clonotype occurred many times. J is TRBJ2-1 and V is TRBV7-2; D is undetermined. CDR3 size: 12 residues. CDR1 SGHTA and CDR2 FQGNSA come from the germline V gene. V lost 3 bases and J lost 7, with 7 bases in between. The CDR3 reads CASSFSGNEQFF. The CDR3, as DNA: TGTGCCAGCAGCTTTAGTGGGAATGAGCAGTTCTTC.

This clonotype came up many times. The chain carries TRBV6-2 or TRBV6-3 and TRBJ2-4, with TRBD2 matching 12 bases. CDR1 and CDR2 from the germline V gene are MNHEY and SVGEGT. The CDR3 runs 17 residues. The V segment lost 0 bases and the J segment 8 bases; nucleotides outside the gene matches: 8. The CDR3 protein is CASSYSLRLAGVDIQYF. CDR3 DNA sequence: TGTGCCAGCAGTTACTCCCTCCGACTAGCGGGAGTGGACATTCAGTACTTC.

This clonotype appeared many times. J is TRBJ2-3 and V is TRBV25-1; D possibly corresponds to TRBD2 (7 bases). Germline loops: CDR1 MGHDK, CDR2 SYGVNS. The ends were cut back, 7 bases at V and 2 bases at J, with 16 bases in the middle. CDR3 length: 15 amino acids. DNA of the CDR3: TGTGCCAGCACGGGGGCTAGCGGACCCACAGATACGCAGTATTTT. Protein sequence: CASTGASGPTDTQYF. The full variable domain, in which reference TRBV25-1 and TRBJ2-3 provide the parts outside the CDR3, is EADIYQTPRYLVIGTGKKITLECSQTMGHDKMYWYQQDPGMELHLIHYSYGVNSTEKGDLSSESTVSRIRTEHFPLTLESARPSHTSQYLCASTGASGPTDTQYFGPGTRLTVL.

This clonotype was seen ten or more times. The chain couples TRBV7-2 to TRBJ2-3, with 13 bases identical to TRBD2. Per the germline V gene, CDR1 is SGHTA and CDR2 is FQGNSA. This CDR3 contains 14 residues. J lost 14 bases, V lost 6 bases, and 11 bases had no gene match. The DNA for the CDR3 is TGTGCCAGCAGACTAGCGGGAGGGCCCCCATCTTCGTATTTT. It translates to CASRLAGGPPSSYF. Supplemented by reference TRBV7-2 and TRBJ2-3, the full variable domain reads GAGVSQSPSNKVTEKGKDVELRCDPISGHTALYWYRQSLGQGLEFLIYFQGNSAPDKSGLPSDRFSAERTGGSVSTLTIQRTQQEDSAVYLCASRLAGGPPSSYFGPGTRLTVL.

This clonotype was counted at least ten times. The chain combines TRBV10-3 with TRBJ2-2; 10 bases match TRBD1. The J segment lost 6 bases and the V segment lost 2 bases, leaving 12 bases of the junction unmatched. The germline gives CDR1 ENHRY, CDR2 SYGVKD. This CDR3 spans 18 amino acids. The CDR3 sequence is CAISEAPPGQGRAGELFF. The CDR3 nucleotides are TGTGCCATCAGTGAGGCCCCACCGGGACAGGGGAGGGCCGGGGAGCTGTTTTTT.